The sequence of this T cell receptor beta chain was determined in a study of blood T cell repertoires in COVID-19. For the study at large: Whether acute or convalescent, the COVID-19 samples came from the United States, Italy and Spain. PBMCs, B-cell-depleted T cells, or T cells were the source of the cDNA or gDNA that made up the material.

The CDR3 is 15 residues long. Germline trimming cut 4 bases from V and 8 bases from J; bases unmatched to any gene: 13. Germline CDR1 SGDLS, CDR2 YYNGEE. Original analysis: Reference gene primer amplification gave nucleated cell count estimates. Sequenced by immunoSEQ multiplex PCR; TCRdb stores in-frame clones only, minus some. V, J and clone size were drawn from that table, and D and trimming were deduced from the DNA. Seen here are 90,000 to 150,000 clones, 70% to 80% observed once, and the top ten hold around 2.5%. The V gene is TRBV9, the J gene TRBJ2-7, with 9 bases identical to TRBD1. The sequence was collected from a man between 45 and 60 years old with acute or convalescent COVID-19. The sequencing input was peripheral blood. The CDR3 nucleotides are TGTGCCAGCAGCCTTTTCCGGGACAGGGATCAGAAGCAGTACTTC. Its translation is CASSLFRDRDQKQYF.